This T cell receptor beta chain was retrieved from a study of T-cell memory formation after mild COVID-19. Using constant-segment primers, 5'RACE produced TCR alpha and TCR beta cDNA libraries carrying sample barcodes and UMIs. Via MiXCR, TCRdb re-called the 5' RACE reads, giving one row per CDR3 protein. The table records around 390,000 distinct CDR3 sequences, 15% to 20% of them present only once. With regard to this clonotype: The antigen is undetermined.

Study-level points and caveats: From day 15 to 85, contracting clones were balanced between CD4 and CD8, whereas later expanders leaned toward CD4+.

The receptor was isolated from a man between 18 and 29 years old who had mild COVID-19 (a few samples of this study predate the infection). Cell type and time point are not known. Material for sequencing was PBMCs or a T cell subset sorted from them (not recorded which).

CDR3 sequence reads: CASSPRRNQETQYF. The CDR3 bases are TGTGCCAGCAGCCCTCGACGGAACCAAGAGACCCAGTACTTC. This sequence joins TRBV7-2 and TRBJ2-5; D ambiguous. This CDR3 comprises 14 residues. V gave up 5 bases and J gave up 0 bases, with 10 bases separating them. CDR1 SGHTA and CDR2 FQGNSA come from the germline V gene.